One and the same sample provided the 14 T cell receptor beta chains below, sequenced in a study of T cell repertoires in cytomegalovirus infection. TCRdb passed the reads through MiXCR, listing each CDR3 protein once. The profile shows about 400,000 distinct CDR3 sequences, 15% to 20% of them singletons. Input material: PBMCs. Receptors originate from a human donor in good health (CMV status not recorded). Some clones in this sample may be carry-over from other donors' samples.

This clonotype turned up a few times. The chain recombines TRBV11-2 with TRBJ2-7; tentative D call: TRBD1 (5 bases). V lost 5 bases and J 3 bases, leaving 11 bases between the germline ends. The CDR3 is made up of 13 amino acids. CDR1 and CDR2 (germline): SGHAT, FQNNGV. CDR3 residues: CASSRGQIYEQYF. DNA of the CDR3: TGTGCCAGCAGCCGAGGACAAATCTACGAGCAGTACTTC.

The chain recombines TRBV6-1 with TRBJ2-5; 7 bases fit TRBD1. This CDR3 region has 14 residues. V trimming: 7 bases; J trimming: 2 bases; junction bases outside the gene matches: 7. CDR1 is MNHNS and CDR2 is SASEGT in the germline V gene. The CDR3 DNA is TGTGCCAGCAAGGGGACAGCATCTCAAGAGACCCAGTACTTC. Its translation: CASKGTASQETQYF.

This clonotype has a handful of counts. The chain is built from TRBV27 and TRBJ2-2; a weak D match, TRBD1 (5 bases). This CDR3 comprises 16 residues. The germline gives CDR1 MNHEY, CDR2 SMNVEV (reference sequence). V dropped 5 bases and J dropped 1 base, with 14 bases sitting between them. CDR3 sequence (DNA): TGTGCCAGCAGTACCCGGACAAAGAGGAACACCGGGGAGCTGTTTTTT. Its protein product is CASSTRTKRNTGELFF.

This clonotype has more than one count but fewer than ten. The chain recombines TRBV6-2 or TRBV6-3 with TRBJ2-1; maybe TRBD2 (5 bases). The CDR3 length is 15 residues. Germline CDR1 and CDR2: MNHEY and SVGEGT. The ends were cut back, 2 bases at V and 6 bases at J, with 14 bases in the middle. CDR3 nucleotide sequence: TGTGCCAGCAGTTACAAGGCTAGCTGGGGCAATGAGCAGTTCTTC. It specifies CASSYKASWGNEQFF.

This clonotype was recorded at least ten times. The chain carries TRBV12-3 or TRBV12-4 and TRBJ2-3; the D gene is possibly TRBD2 (5 bases). CDR3 length: 15 amino acids. The V gene lost 3 bases and the J gene lost 11 bases, with 21 bases spanning the gap. CDR3 DNA sequence: TGTGCCAGCAGTTTCGCTAGGACGGGGAATATTGGGCAGTATTTT. Its protein product is CASSFARTGNIGQYF.

As concerns this clonotype: A single base separates this from a much larger clone, so it may be a read error. No conserved phenylalanine or tryptophan ends this CDR3, so it is likely a read error. This chain links TRBV10-3 with TRBJ1-1; a weak D match, TRBD1 (6 bases). The CDR3 loop spans 15 amino acids. Germline assignment: CDR1 ENHRY and CDR2 SYGVKD. V dropped 6 bases and J dropped 0 bases, with 14 bases sitting between them. This CDR3 is CAISLGQQVNTEAFY. For the CDR3, the DNA is TGTGCCATCAGCCTAGGACAGCAAGTGAACACTGAAGCTTTCTAT.

Concerning this clonotype: A much larger clone is a single base away; this may be a read error. The chain is built from TRBV7-2 and TRBJ1-2; D is ambiguous. CDR1 and CDR2 (germline): SGHTA, FQGNSA. This CDR3 spans 11 amino acids. Trimming removed 8 bases at V and 8 bases at J, with 12 bases between. The CDR3 nucleotides read TGTGCCAGCTGCTATTACGGGGGCTACACCTTC. This codes for CASCYYGGYTF.

This clonotype has more than one count but fewer than ten. The rearrangement joins TRBV5-4 to TRBJ2-2; 11 nucleotides agree with TRBD2. The CDR3 has 16 residues. The J segment lost 4 bases and the V segment lost 4 bases, leaving 6 bases of the junction unmatched. The germline V gene encodes CDR1 SGHNT and CDR2 YYREEE (reference sequence). The DNA of the CDR3 is TGTGCCAGCAGCCATCCTAGCGGGAGGACCACCGGGGAGCTGTTTTTT. Its protein is CASSHPSGRTTGELFF.

This clonotype was counted a few times. The CDR3 region has the DNA TGTGCCAGCAGCCGCCTAGCGGGAGCTTCCTACGAGCAGTACTTC. Residues: CASSRLAGASYEQYF. The gene calls are TRBV7-2 and TRBJ2-7, with TRBD2 matching over 10 bases. The CDR3 totals 15 residues. V gave up 5 bases and J gave up 1 base; unmatched junction bases: 5. Germline CDR1 SGHTA, CDR2 FQGNSA.

This clonotype has more than one count but fewer than ten. This CDR3 reads CSVGLAHNEQFF. The CDR3 nucleotides read TGCAGTGTTGGACTAGCCCACAATGAGCAGTTCTTC. The chain links TRBV20-1 to TRBJ2-1, with 8 bases fitting TRBD2. Germline values: CDR1 DFQATT, CDR2 SNEGSKA (reference sequence). The CDR3 is 12 amino acids. J lost 5 bases, V lost 7 bases, and 4 bases had no gene match.

This chain links TRBV7-6 with TRBJ2-7, with 7 bases matching TRBD2. CDR3 length: 16 residues. The germline gives CDR1 SGHVS, CDR2 FNYEAQ. V lost 1 base, J lost 5 bases, and 11 bases stayed unmatched. The CDR3 nucleotides read TGTGCCAGCAGCTTAGTATCGGGATCGGGAGGTAACGAGCAGTACTTC. As protein: CASSLVSGSGGNEQYF.

This clonotype was recorded many times. This chain links TRBV2 with TRBJ2-1; D is possibly TRBD2 (6 bases). Trimming left V 5 bases short and J 1 base short, with 9 bases between. This CDR3 is 14 amino acids long. Germline-derived CDR1 and CDR2 are SNHLY and FYNNEI. In DNA, the CDR3 is TGTGCCAGCAGTACGACTAGATCCTACAATGAGCAGTTCTTC. As protein: CASSTTRSYNEQFF. The full variable domain, completed using reference TRBV2 and TRBJ2-1, is EPEVTQTPSHQVTQMGQEVILRCVPISNHLYFYWYRQILGQKVEFLVSFYNNEISEKSEIFDDQFSVERPDGSNFTLKIRSTKLEDSAMYFCASSTTRSYNEQFFGPGTRLTVL.

This clonotype showed up many times. The CDR3 DNA reads as TGTGCCAGCAGCCCCAGACAGGGATTCTACGAGCAGTACTTC. This gives the protein CASSPRQGFYEQYF. This chain joins TRBV7-2 and TRBJ2-7; 7 bases are shared with TRBD1. V shed 5 bases, J shed 3 bases, and the junction held 7 bases outside the gene matches. The CDR3 sequence is 14 residues long. From germline, CDR1 is SGHTA and CDR2 FQGNSA. The full variable domain, in which reference TRBV7-2 and TRBJ2-7 provide the parts outside the CDR3, is GAGVSQSPSNKVTEKGKDVELRCDPISGHTALYWYRQSLGQGLEFLIYFQGNSAPDKSGLPSDRFSAERTGGSVSTLTIQRTQQEDSAVYLCASSPRQGFYEQYFGPGTRLTVT.

The chain uses TRBV4-1 and TRBJ2-6, with TRBD1 matching over 9 bases. The CDR3 is 17 residues long. Germline loops: CDR1 MGHRA, CDR2 YSYEKL. The V segment lost 2 bases and the J segment 2 bases; nucleotides outside the gene matches: 4. CDR3 sequence: CASSQPWTGAGANVLTF. The DNA for the CDR3 is TGCGCCAGCAGCCAACCCTGGACAGGGGCTGGGGCCAACGTCCTGACTTTC.